The text below deals with one TCR beta chain. Its antigen remains unknown. Specified treatment: some 20 received Ad26.COV2.S at low or high dose, single or two shots; 5 received placebo; per-sample allocation not given. Collection of the samples took place on day 63 after the first injection of vaccine or placebo. This entry comes from a study of Ad26.COV2.S vaccination and SARS-CoV-2 variants. Notes on the study in general: Spike-specific responses of CD8+ and CD4+ T cells were reported to display substantial breadth after vaccination.

The CDR3 spans 15 residues. With 1 base removed from V and 3 bases from J, the gap between germline ends came to 11 bases. Germline V lookup: CDR1 MNHEY, CDR2 SMNVEV (reference sequence). Repertoires were generated with immunoSEQ multiplex PCR, while TCRdb's copy carries only in-frame clones and drops some. The sample lists 300,000 to 400,000 clones, around 87% seen once, with more than 3% in the top ten. The clonotype was recovered from a person aged 18 to 59 who received the Ad26.COV2.S COVID-19 vaccine or a placebo. The material sequenced was peripheral blood, taken in a trial of Ad26.COV2.S vaccine versus placebo. The rearrangement links TRBV27 to TRBJ2-3; D not resolved. In DNA, the CDR3 is TGTGCCAGCAGTTTATTGATGGGATTAACAGATACGCAGTATTTT. This translates into CASSLLMGLTDTQYF.